The T cell receptor beta chain described here comes from a study of blood T cell repertoires in COVID-19. Study as a whole: The cDNA or gDNA used as material had been derived from T cells, B-cell-depleted T cells, or PBMCs.

This CDR3 is built from 12 residues. V was cut by 3 bases and J by 2 bases, with 2 bases left in between. CDR1 SGHDN and CDR2 FVKESK come from the germline V gene. Authors' methods: Reference gene primer amplification in the assay estimated nucleated cell counts. Libraries were prepared by immunoSEQ multiplex PCR; TCRdb keeps only in-frame clonotypes and omits some of them. From that table come the V and J calls and clone size; the DNA was used to work out D and trimming. The data hold tens of thousands of clones, with approximately 92% observed a single time. J is TRBJ1-3 and V is TRBV14; D remains ambiguous. This sequence originates from an elderly man with acute or convalescent COVID-19. The source material was peripheral blood. This CDR3 is CASSHTGNTIYF. DNA of the CDR3: TGTGCCAGCAGCCACACTGGAAACACCATATATTTT.